The 2 T cell receptor beta chains below were found in one sample sequenced in a study of shared clonotypes between healthy human individuals. TCRdb's table, derived via immunoSEQ multiplex PCR, lists solely in-frame clones and lacks some. The sample lists 190,000 or so clones, approximately 61% occurring once. Input material: memory CD4+ T cells sorted from blood. Specified subset: CD45RA-negative fraction. The receptor source for this set is a man between 25 and 39 years old in good health.

This clone was seen a few times. The rearrangement uses TRBV20-1 and TRBJ2-7; a possible D gene is TRBD1 (6 bases). This CDR3 contains 11 residues. Germline V gene data show CDR1 as DFQATT and CDR2 as SNEGSKA (reference sequence). V was trimmed by 5 bases and J by 3 bases, leaving 8 bases between them. The CDR3 sequence: CSAPDSYEQYF. DNA of the CDR3: TGCAGTGCTCCGGACAGCTACGAGCAGTACTTC.

This clone is a singleton in its sample. The chain links TRBV4-1 to TRBJ1-1; no firm D call. V lost 0 bases to trimming and J lost 1 base, with 6 bases between them. The germline V gene encodes CDR1 MGHRA and CDR2 YSYEKL. This CDR3 contains 14 residues. This chain's CDR3 is CASSQDPQNTEAFF. The CDR3, as DNA: TGCGCCAGCAGCCAAGATCCTCAGAACACTGAAGCTTTCTTT.